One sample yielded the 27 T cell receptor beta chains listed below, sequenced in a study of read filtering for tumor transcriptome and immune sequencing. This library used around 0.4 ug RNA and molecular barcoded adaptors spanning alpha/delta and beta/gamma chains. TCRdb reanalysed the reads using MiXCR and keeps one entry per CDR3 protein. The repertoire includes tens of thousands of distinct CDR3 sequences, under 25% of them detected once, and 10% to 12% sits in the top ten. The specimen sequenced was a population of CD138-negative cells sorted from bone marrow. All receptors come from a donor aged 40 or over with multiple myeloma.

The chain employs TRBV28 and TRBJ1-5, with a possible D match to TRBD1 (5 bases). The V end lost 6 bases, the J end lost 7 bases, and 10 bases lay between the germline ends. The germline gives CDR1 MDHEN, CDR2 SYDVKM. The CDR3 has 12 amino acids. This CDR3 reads CASSLTDQPQHF. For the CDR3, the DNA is TGTGCCAGCAGCCTGACAGACCAGCCCCAGCATTTT.

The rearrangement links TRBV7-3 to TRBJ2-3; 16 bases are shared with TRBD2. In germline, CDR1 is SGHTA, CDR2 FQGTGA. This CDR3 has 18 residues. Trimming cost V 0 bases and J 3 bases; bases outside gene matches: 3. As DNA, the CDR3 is TGTGCCAGCAGCTTAACGGGACTAGCGGGGGGGCTTACAGATACGCAGTATTTT. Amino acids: CASSLTGLAGGLTDTQYF.

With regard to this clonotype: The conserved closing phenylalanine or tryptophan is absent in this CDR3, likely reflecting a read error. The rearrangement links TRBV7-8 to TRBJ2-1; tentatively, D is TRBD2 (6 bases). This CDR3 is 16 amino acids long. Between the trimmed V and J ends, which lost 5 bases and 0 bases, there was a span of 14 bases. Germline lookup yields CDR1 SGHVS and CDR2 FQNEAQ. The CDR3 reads CASSARGGASYNEQFS. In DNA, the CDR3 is TGTGCCAGCAGCGCACGGGGCGGGGCCTCCTACAATGAGCAGTTCTCC.

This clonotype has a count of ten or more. The CDR3 region is CASSVTGGHTDTQYF. CDR3 bases: TGTGCCAGCAGCGTGACGGGGGGCCACACAGATACGCAGTATTTT. The V call is TRBV9, the J call TRBJ2-3; a weak D match, TRBD2 (7 bases). Germline values: CDR1 SGDLS, CDR2 YYNGEE. The CDR3 loop spans 15 amino acids. With 2 bases removed from V and 2 bases from J, the gap between germline ends came to 12 bases. Full variable domain (missing parts from reference TRBV9 and TRBJ2-3): DSGVTQTPKHLITATGQRVTLRCSPRSGDLSVYWYQQSLDQGLQFLIQYYNGEERAKGNILERFSAQQFPDLHSELNLSSLELGDSALYFCASSVTGGHTDTQYFGPGTRLTVL.

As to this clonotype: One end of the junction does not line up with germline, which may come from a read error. Here the CDR3 reads CAGSYSKPRQDSYNGQFF. The CDR3 nucleotides read TGTGCCGGCAGTTACTCGAAGCCGAGGCAAGACTCCTACAATGGGCAGTTCTTC. The V gene is TRBV6-6, the J gene TRBJ2-1; no firm D call. The CDR3 is 18 amino acids. CDR1 is MNHNY and CDR2 is SVGAGI in the germline V gene (reference sequence).

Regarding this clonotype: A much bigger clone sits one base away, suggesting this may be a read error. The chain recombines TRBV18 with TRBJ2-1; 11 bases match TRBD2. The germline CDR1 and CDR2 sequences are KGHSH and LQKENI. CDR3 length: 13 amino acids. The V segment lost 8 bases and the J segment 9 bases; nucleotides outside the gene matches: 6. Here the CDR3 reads CASGTSGGIEQFF. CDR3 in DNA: TGTGCCAGCGGGACTAGCGGAGGCATTGAGCAGTTCTTC.

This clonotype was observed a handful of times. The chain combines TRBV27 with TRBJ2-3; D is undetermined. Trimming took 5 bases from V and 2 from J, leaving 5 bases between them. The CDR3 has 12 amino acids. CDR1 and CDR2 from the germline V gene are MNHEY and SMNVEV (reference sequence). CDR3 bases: TGTGCCAGCAGTACACTCACAGATACGCAGTATTTT. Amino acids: CASSTLTDTQYF.

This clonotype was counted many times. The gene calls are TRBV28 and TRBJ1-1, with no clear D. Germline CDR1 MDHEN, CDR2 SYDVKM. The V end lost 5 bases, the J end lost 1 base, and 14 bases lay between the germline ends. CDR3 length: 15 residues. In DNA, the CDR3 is TGTGCCAGCAGTCCCCCCGGGAGCCCGAACACTGAAGCTTTCTTT. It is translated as CASSPPGSPNTEAFF.

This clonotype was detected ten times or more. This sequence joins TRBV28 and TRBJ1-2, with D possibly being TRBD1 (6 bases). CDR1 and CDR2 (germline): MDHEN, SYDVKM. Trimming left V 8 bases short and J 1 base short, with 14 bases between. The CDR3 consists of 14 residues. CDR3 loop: CASFQGLVNYGYTF. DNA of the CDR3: TGTGCCAGCTTTCAGGGGTTGGTTAACTATGGCTACACCTTC.

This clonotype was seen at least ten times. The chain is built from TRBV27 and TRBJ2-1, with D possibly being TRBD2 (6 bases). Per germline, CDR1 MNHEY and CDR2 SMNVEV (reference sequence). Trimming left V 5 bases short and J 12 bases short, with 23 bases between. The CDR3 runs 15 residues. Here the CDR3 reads CASSLGLPPRYRQFF. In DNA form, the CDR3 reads TGTGCCAGCAGTCTGGGACTTCCCCCTCGATATAGGCAGTTCTTC.

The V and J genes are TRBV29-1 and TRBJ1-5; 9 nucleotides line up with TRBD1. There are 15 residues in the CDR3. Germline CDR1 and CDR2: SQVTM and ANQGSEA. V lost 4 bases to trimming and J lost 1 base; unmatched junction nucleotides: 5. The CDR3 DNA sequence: TGCAGCGTTGTCTTACAGGGGGCAAGCAATCAGCCCCAGCATTTT. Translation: CSVVLQGASNQPQHF.

The CDR3 is CAWQGMNTEAFF. Written as DNA, the CDR3 is TGTGCCTGGCAGGGAATGAACACTGAAGCTTTCTTT. The chain carries TRBV30 and TRBJ1-1; D is possibly TRBD1 (5 bases). CDR1 and CDR2 from the germline V gene are GTSNPN and SVGIG (reference sequence). CDR3 length: 12 amino acids. V shed 5 bases and J shed 0 bases, with 7 bases lying between them.

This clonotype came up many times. As DNA, the CDR3 is TGTGCCAGCTTCGGGGGCTCTGGGGCCAACGTCCTGACTTTC. It yields the protein CASFGGSGANVLTF. The rearrangement joins TRBV28 to TRBJ2-6; D may be TRBD2 (6 bases). CDR3 size: 14 residues. The V and J ends lost 8 bases and 0 bases respectively, with 8 bases between them. CDR1 is MDHEN, CDR2 SYDVKM, per germline.

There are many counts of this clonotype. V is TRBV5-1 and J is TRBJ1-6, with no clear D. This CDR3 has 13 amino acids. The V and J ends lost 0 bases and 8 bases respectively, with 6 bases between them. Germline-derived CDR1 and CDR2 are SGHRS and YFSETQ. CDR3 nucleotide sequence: TGCGCCAGCAGCTTGGTGGGAGATTCACCCCTCCACTTT. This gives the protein CASSLVGDSPLHF.

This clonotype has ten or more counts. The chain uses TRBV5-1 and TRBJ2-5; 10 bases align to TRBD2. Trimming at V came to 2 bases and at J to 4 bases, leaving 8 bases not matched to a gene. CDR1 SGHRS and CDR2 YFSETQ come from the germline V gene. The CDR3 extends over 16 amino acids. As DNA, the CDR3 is TGCGCCAGCAGCTTTCCGGGACTAGCGATGAGAGAGACCCAGTACTTC. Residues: CASSFPGLAMRETQYF.

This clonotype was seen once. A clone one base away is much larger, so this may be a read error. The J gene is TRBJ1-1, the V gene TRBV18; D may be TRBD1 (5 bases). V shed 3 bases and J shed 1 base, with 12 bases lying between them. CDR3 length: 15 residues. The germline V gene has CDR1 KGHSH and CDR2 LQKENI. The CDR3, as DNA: TGTGCCAGCTCACCTAGGGGAAGCTCGAACACTGAAGCTTTCTTT. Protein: CASSPRGSSNTEAFF.

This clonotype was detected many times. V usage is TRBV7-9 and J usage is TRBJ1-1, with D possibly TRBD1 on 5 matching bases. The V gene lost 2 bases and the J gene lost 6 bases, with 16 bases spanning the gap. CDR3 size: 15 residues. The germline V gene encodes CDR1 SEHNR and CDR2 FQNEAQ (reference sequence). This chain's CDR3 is CASSLQGSIAAEAFF. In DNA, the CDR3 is TGTGCCAGCAGCTTACAGGGATCTATTGCAGCTGAAGCTTTCTTT.

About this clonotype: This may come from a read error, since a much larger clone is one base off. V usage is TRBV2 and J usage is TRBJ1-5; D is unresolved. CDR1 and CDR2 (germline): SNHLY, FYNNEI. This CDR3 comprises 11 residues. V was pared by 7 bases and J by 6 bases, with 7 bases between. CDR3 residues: CASNDGQPQHF. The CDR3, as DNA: TGTGCCAGCAATGACGGTCAGCCCCAGCATTTT.

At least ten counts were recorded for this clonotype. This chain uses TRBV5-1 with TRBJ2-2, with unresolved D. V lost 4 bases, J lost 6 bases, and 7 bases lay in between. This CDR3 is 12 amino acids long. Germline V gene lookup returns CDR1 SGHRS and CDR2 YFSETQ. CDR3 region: CASSAPPGELFF. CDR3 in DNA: TGCGCCAGCAGCGCTCCGCCCGGGGAGCTGTTTTTT.

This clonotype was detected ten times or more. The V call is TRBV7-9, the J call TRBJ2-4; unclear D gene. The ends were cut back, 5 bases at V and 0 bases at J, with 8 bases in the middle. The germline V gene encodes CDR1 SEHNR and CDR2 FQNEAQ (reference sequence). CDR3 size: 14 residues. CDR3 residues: CASSPPLAKNIQYF. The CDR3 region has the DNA TGTGCCAGCAGCCCCCCCCTAGCCAAAAACATTCAGTACTTC.

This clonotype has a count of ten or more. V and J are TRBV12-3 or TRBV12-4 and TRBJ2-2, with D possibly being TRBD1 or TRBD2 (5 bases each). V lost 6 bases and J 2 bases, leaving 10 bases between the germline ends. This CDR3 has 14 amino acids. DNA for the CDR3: TGTGCCAGCAGATTTGGGGACAACACCGGGGAGCTGTTTTTT. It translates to CASRFGDNTGELFF.

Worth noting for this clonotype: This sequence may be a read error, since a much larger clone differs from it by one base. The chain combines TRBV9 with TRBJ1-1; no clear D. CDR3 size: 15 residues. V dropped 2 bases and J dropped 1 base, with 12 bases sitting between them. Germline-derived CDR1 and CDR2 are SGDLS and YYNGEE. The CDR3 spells CASSVLWTANTEAFF. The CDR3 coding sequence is TGTGCCAGCAGCGTCTTATGGACGGCGAACACTGAAGCTTTCTTT. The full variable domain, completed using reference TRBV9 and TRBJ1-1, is DSGVTQTPKHLITATGQRVTLRCSPRSGDLSVYWYQQSLDQGLQFLIQYYNGEERAKGNILERFSAQQFPDLHSELNLSSLELGDSALYFCASSVLWTANTEAFFGQGTRLTVV.

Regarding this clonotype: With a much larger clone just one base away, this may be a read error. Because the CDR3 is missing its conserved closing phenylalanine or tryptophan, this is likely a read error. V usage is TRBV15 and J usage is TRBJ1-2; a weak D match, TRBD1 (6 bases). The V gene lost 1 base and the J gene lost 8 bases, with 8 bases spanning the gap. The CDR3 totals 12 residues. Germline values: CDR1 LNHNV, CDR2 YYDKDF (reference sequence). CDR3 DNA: TGTGCCACCAGCAGAGGGGGGCAGGGCTACACCCTC. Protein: CATSRGGQGYTL.

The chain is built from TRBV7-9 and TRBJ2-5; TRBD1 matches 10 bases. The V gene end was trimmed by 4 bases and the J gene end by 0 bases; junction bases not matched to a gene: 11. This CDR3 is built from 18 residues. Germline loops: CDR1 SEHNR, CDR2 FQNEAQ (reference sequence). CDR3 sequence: CASSSGQGTVPYQETQYF. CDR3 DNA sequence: TGTGCCAGCAGCTCGGGACAGGGGACAGTCCCGTACCAAGAGACCCAGTACTTC. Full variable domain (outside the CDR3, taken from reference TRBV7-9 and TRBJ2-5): DTGVSQNPRHKITKRGQNVTFRCDPISEHNRLYWYRQTLGQGPEFLTYFQNEAQLEKSRLLSDRFSAERPKGSFSTLEIQRTEQGDSAMYLCASSSGQGTVPYQETQYFGPGTRLLVL.

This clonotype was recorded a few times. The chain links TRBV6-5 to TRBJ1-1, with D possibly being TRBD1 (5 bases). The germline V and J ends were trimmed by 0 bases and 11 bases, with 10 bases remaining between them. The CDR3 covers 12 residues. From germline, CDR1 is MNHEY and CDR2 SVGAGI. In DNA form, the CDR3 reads TGTGCCAGCAGTTACTCCGGGGGTGAGGCTTTCTTT. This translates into CASSYSGGEAFF.

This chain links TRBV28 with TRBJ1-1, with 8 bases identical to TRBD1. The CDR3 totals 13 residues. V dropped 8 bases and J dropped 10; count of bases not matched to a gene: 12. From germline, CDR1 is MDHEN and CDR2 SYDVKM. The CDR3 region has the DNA TGTGCCAGCGCACAGGGGGTGAACGCTGGAGCTTTCTTT. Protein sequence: CASAQGVNAGAFF.

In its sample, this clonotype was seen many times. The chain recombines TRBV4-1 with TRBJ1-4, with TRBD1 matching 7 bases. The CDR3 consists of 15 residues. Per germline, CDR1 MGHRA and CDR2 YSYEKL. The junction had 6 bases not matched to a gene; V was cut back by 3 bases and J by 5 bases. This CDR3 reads CASSHPDRVNEKLFF. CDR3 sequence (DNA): TGCGCCAGCAGCCACCCAGACAGGGTCAATGAAAAACTGTTTTTT.